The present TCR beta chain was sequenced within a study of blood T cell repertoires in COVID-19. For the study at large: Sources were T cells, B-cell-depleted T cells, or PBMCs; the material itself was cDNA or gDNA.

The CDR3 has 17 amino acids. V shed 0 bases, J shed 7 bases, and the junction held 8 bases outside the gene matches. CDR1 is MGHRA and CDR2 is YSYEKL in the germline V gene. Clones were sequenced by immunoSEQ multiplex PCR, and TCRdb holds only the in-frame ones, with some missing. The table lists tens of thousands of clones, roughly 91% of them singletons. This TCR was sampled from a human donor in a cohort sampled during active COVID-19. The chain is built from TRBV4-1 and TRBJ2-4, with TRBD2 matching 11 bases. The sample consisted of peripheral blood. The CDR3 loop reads CASSQDHRTSGSNIQYF. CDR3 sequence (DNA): TGCGCCAGCAGCCAAGATCACCGTACTAGCGGGAGTAACATTCAGTACTTC.